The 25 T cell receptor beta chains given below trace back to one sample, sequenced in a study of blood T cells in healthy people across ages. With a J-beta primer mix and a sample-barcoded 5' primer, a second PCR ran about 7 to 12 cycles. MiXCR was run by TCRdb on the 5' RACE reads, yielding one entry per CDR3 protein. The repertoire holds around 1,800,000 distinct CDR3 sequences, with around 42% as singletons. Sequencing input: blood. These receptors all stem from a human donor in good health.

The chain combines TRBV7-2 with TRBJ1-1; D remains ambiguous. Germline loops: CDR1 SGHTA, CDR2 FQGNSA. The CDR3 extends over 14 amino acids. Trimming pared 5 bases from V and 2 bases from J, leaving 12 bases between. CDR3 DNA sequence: TGTGCCAGCAGCCCGGCACTAGTAAACACTGAAGCTTTCTTT. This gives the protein CASSPALVNTEAFF.

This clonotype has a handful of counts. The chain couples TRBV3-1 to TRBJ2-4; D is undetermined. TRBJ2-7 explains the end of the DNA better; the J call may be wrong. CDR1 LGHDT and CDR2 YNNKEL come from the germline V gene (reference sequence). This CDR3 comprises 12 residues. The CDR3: CASSWGSDEQYF. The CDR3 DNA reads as TGTGCCAGCAGCTGGGGATCTGACGAGCAGTACTTC.

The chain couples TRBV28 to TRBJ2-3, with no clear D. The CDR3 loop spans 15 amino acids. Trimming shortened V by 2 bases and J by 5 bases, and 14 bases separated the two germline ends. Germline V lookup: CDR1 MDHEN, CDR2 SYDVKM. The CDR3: CASSLGGDSEDTQYF. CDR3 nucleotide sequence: TGTGCCAGCAGTTTAGGTGGTGATAGTGAAGATACGCAGTATTTT.

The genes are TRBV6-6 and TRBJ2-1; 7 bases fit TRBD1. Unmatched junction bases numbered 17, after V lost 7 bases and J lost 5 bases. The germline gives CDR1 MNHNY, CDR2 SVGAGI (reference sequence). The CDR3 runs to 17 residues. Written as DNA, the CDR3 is TGTGCCAGCAATCCGCTCTCTCGGACAGGATCGAACAATGAGCAGTTCTTC. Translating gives CASNPLSRTGSNNEQFF.

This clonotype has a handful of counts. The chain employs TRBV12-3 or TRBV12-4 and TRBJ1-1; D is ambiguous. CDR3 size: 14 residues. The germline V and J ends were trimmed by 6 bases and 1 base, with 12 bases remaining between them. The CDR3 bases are TGTGCCAGCAGCTTCCGTGCGGGGAACACTGAAGCTTTCTTT. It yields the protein CASSFRAGNTEAFF.

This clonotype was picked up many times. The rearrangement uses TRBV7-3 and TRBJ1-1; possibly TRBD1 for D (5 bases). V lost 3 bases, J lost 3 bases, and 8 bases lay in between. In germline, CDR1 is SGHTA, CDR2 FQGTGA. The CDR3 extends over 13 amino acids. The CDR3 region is CASSFLGDTEAFF. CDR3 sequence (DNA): TGTGCCAGCAGCTTTTTAGGGGACACTGAAGCTTTCTTT.

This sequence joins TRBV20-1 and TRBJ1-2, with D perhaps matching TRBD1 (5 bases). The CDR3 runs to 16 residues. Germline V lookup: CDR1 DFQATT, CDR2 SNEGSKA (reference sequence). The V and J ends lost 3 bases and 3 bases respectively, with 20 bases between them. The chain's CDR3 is CSARRGLTMGDYGYTF. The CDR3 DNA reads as TGCAGTGCTAGGAGGGGCCTAACGATGGGAGACTATGGCTACACCTTC.

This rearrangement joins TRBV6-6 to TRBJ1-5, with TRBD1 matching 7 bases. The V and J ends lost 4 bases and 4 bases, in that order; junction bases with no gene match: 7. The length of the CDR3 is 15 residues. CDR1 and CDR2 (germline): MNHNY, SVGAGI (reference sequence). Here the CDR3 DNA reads TGTGCCAGCAGTTCAGACAGGGAGCCGAATCAGCCCCAGCATTTT. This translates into CASSSDREPNQPQHF.

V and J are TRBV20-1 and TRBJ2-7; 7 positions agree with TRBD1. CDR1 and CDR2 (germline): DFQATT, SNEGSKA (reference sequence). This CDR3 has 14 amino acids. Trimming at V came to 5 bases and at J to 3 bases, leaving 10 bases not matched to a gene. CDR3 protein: CSAGNETGLYEQYF. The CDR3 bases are TGCAGTGCTGGAAACGAGACAGGGCTCTACGAGCAGTACTTC.

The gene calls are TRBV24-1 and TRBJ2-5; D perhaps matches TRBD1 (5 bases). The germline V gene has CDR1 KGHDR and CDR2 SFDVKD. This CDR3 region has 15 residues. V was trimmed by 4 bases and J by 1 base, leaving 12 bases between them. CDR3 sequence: CATSDQQGAQETQYF. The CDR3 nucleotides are TGTGCCACCAGTGACCAGCAAGGGGCCCAAGAGACCCAGTACTTC.

CDR3 sequence reads: CASSLQGAVDTQYF. The DNA of the CDR3 is TGTGCCAGCAGCTTACAGGGGGCTGTAGATACGCAGTATTTT. The J gene is TRBJ2-3, the V gene TRBV7-2; 8 positions agree with TRBD1. V trimming: 2 bases; J trimming: 5 bases; junction bases outside the gene matches: 3. The CDR3 runs to 14 residues. From germline, CDR1 is SGHTA and CDR2 FQGNSA.

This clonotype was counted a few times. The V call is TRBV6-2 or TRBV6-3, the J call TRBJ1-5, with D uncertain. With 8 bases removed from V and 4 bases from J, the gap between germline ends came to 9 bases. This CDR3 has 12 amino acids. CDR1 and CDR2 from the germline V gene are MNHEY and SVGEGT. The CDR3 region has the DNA TGTGCCAGCGGGGAAGCGAATCAGCCCCAGCATTTT. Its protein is CASGEANQPQHF.

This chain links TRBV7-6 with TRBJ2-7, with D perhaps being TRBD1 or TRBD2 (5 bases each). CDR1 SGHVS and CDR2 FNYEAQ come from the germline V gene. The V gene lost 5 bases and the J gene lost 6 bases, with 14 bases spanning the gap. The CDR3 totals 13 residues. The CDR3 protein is CASSLRWGREQYF. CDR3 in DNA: TGTGCCAGCAGCCTAAGGTGGGGACGCGAGCAGTACTTC.

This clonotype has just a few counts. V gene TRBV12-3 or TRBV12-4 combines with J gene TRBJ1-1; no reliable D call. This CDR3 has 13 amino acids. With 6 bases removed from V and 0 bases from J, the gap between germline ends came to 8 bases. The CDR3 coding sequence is TGTGCCAGCAGGTCCCCGCTGAACACTGAAGCTTTCTTT. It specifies CASRSPLNTEAFF.

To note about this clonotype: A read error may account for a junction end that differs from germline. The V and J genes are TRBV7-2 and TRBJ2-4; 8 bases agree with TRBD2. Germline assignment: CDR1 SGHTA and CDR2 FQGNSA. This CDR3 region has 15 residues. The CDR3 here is CAGSSSGGSGSIQYF. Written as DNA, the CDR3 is TGTGCCGGCAGCTCCAGCGGGGGCTCGGGGAGCATTCAGTACTTC.

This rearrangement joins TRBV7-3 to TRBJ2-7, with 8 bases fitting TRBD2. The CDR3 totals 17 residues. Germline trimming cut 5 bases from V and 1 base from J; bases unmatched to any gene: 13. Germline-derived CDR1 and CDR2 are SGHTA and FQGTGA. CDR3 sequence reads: CASSPSRGGPASYEQYF. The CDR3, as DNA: TGTGCCAGCAGCCCCTCTCGCGGGGGGCCCGCTTCCTACGAGCAGTACTTC.

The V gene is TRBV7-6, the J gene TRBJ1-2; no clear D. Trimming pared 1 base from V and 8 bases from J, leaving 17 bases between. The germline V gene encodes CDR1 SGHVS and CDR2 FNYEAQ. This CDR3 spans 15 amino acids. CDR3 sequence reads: CASSLGSRRGFGYTF. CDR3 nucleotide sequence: TGTGCCAGCAGCTTAGGTTCAAGGAGAGGGTTCGGCTACACCTTC.

The CDR3: CASSLEGTKETQYF. The CDR3 bases are TGCGCCAGCAGCTTGGAGGGGACAAAAGAGACCCAGTACTTC. This chain connects TRBV5-1 to TRBJ2-5, with D possibly matching TRBD1 (6 bases). The CDR3 consists of 14 residues. V shed 0 bases and J shed 3 bases, with 9 bases lying between them. In germline, CDR1 is SGHRS, CDR2 YFSETQ. Supplemented by reference TRBV5-1 and TRBJ2-5, the full variable domain reads KAGVTQTPRYLIKTRGQQVTLSCSPISGHRSVSWYQQTPGQGLQFLFEYFSETQRNKGNFPGRFSGRQFSNSRSEMNVSTLELGDSALYLCASSLEGTKETQYFGPGTRLLVL.

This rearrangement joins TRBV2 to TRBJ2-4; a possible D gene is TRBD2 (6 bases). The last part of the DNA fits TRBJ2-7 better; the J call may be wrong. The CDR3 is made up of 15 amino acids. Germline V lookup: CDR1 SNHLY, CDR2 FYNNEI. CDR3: CASIPPRGMAYEQYF. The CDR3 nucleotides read TGTGCCAGCATTCCCCCCCGCGGGATGGCCTACGAGCAGTACTTC.

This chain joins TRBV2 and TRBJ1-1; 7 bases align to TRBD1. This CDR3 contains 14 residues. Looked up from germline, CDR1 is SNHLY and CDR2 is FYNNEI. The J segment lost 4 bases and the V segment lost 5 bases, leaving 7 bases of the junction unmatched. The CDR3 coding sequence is TGTGCCAGCAGTAACAGGGGAGGGGGCACTGAAGCTTTCTTT. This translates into CASSNRGGGTEAFF.

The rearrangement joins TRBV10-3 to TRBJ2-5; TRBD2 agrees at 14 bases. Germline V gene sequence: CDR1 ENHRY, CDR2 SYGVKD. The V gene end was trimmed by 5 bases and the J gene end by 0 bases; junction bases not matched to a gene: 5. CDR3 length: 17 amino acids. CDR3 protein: CAISPGLAGVHQETQYF. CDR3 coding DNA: TGTGCCATCAGTCCGGGACTAGCGGGGGTCCACCAAGAGACCCAGTACTTC.

CDR3: CSAREIGIQGARGYEQYF. DNA of the CDR3: TGCAGTGCTAGAGAAATTGGGATACAGGGGGCGCGGGGTTACGAGCAGTACTTC. The chain has TRBV20-1 and TRBJ2-7; TRBD1 aligns across 9 bases. The junction had 16 bases not matched to a gene; V was cut back by 0 bases and J by 4 bases. There are 18 residues in the CDR3. Germline V CDR1 and CDR2: DFQATT, SNEGSKA (reference sequence).

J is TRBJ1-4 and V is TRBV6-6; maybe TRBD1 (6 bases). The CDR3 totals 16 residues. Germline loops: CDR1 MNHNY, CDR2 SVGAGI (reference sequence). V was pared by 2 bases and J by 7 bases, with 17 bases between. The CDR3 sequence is CASSYGTGRGGEKLFF. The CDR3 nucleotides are TGTGCCAGCAGTTACGGTACAGGGAGAGGGGGTGAAAAACTGTTTTTT.

The CDR3 region has the DNA TGCAGCGTTGTAAGGGGAGTCGCTAACTATGGCTACACCTTC. Amino acid sequence: CSVVRGVANYGYTF. The gene calls are TRBV29-1 and TRBJ1-2; D might be TRBD1 (5 bases). CDR3 size: 14 residues. Germline CDR1 reads SQVTM; CDR2 reads ANQGSEA. Trimming removed 4 bases at V and 0 bases at J, with 12 bases between.

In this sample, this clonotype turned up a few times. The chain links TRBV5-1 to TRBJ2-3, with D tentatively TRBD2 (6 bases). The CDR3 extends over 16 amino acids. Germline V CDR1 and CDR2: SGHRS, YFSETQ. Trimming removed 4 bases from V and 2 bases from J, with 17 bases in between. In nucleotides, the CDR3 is TGCGCCAGCAGCGGAGGTCAGCGGGCCTACACAGATACGCAGTATTTT. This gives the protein CASSGGQRAYTDTQYF. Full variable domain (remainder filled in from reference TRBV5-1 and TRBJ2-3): KAGVTQTPRYLIKTRGQQVTLSCSPISGHRSVSWYQQTPGQGLQFLFEYFSETQRNKGNFPGRFSGRQFSNSRSEMNVSTLELGDSALYLCASSGGQRAYTDTQYFGPGTRLTVL.